The subject of this entry is one T cell receptor beta chain. No cognate antigen has been identified for it. There are no base qualities to consult, and no much larger clone falls within one base. This entry is derived from a study of CD4+ T cells in melanoma (dated by TCRdb to between 2021 and 2024). As for the study more broadly: The study examined neoantigen-specific CD4+ T cells in human melanoma. Points the paper makes about the study in general: The report described a correlation between neoantigen-specific CD4+ T cells and the function of CD8+ T cells, macrophages and B cells. Diverse differentiation states were reported to be shown by neoantigen-specific CD4+ T cells in melanoma.

Receptor libraries were prepared by the immunoSEQ multiplex PCR assay. Drawn from immuneACCESS, this table holds only the in-frame rearrangements with V and J called that TCRdb kept. Clones are partly lost; checked studies trace under half to an unresolved V gene and leave the rest unexplained. For this sample the table gives fewer than 150,000 clones, of which around 90% were detected only once. The ten top clones hold about 1.5% of the sample. The donors were melanoma patients. Trimming costs V 1 base and J 4 bases, and their ends lie 6 bases apart. The CDR3 contains 13 residues, cysteine and phenylalanine counted. The CDR3 DNA has 39 bases and is translated from base 1. Per the germline V gene (reference sequence), SEHNR is the CDR1 and FQNEAQ is the CDR2.

This clonotype was sampled from a human donor with melanoma. This receptor chain uses TRBV7-9 and TRBJ2-3; the D gene assignment is ambiguous. The CDR3 reads CASSLGYADTQYF. The sequence in DNA is TGTGCCAGCAGCTTAGGATACGCAGATACGCAGTATTTT.